These 17 T cell receptor beta chains were sequenced from one sample in a study of cytotoxic CD8 clonotypes in ibrutinib-treated CLL (dated by TCRdb to about 2021). The library relied on the immunoSEQ multiplex PCR assay. The source is immuneACCESS, and TCRdb retained only in-frame sequences with V and J called. Part of the clones is not carried over; for the studies checked, unresolved V genes explain less than half of this, and the remainder is unexplained. This sample holds over 200,000 clones; 79% were observed only once. The ten largest account for 9.5% to 12% of the sample. The time point tag for this specimen amounts to: 12 months on ibrutinib. The specimen was PBMCs, collected after 12 months of ibrutinib treatment. The receptor set was obtained from a human donor with chronic lymphocytic leukemia.

This clone occurred once. J is TRBJ1-6 and V is TRBV19; TRBD1 agrees at 8 bases. The J segment lost 7 bases and the V segment lost 6 bases, leaving 8 bases of the junction unmatched. The CDR3 extends over 15 amino acids. Germline assignment: CDR1 LNHDA and CDR2 SQIVND (reference sequence). CDR3 nucleotides: TGTGCCAGTAGCTGGGCAGGGGGCATGAATTCACCCCTCCACTTT. The encoded protein is CASSWAGGMNSPLHF.

This clone came up once. J is TRBJ2-3 and V is TRBV4-1; 10 bases match TRBD2. The length of the CDR3 is 14 residues. CDR1 is MGHRA, CDR2 YSYEKL, per germline. The J segment lost 6 bases and the V segment lost 4 bases, leaving 4 bases of the junction unmatched. The chain's CDR3 is CASSRAGGLDTQYF. The CDR3 nucleotides read TGCGCCAGCAGCCGAGCGGGGGGGCTTGATACGCAGTATTTT.

The chain employs TRBV5-1 and TRBJ2-2; tentatively, D is TRBD1 (5 bases). The V and J ends lost 0 bases and 2 bases respectively, with 11 bases between them. CDR1 and CDR2 from the germline V gene are SGHRS and YFSETQ. This CDR3 has 16 residues. The CDR3 nucleotides read TGCGCCAGCAGCTTGGCCGGAGACAGCAACACCGGGGAGCTGTTTTTT. As protein: CASSLAGDSNTGELFF.

The rearrangement joins TRBV27 to TRBJ2-1; 11 bases are shared with TRBD2. Losses at the gene ends were 6 bases for V and 12 bases for J; bases not matched to a gene: 7. Germline V gives CDR1 MNHEY, CDR2 SMNVEV (reference sequence). This CDR3 region has 13 residues. For the CDR3, the DNA is TGTGCCAGCAGACTTAGCGGGGGGGTCGGGCAGTTCTTC. It translates to CASRLSGGVGQFF.

The chain has TRBV29-1 and TRBJ1-1, with no clear D. This CDR3 is 11 amino acids long. Trimming took off 4 bases at V and 4 bases at J, with 7 bases between the two ends. In germline, CDR1 is SQVTM, CDR2 ANQGSEA. CDR3 protein: CSVVEATEAFF. For the CDR3, the DNA is TGCAGCGTTGTGGAGGCCACTGAAGCTTTCTTT.

This chain connects TRBV5-1 to TRBJ2-3, with D possibly being TRBD1 (7 bases). The CDR3 length is 16 residues. V shed 4 bases and J shed 5 bases, with 20 bases lying between them. Germline CDR1 reads SGHRS; CDR2 reads YFSETQ. In nucleotides, the CDR3 is TGCGCCAGCAGCGGTTCGCGACAGGGACTCGTAGATACGCAGTATTTT. Amino acid sequence: CASSGSRQGLVDTQYF.

The rearrangement links TRBV6-5 to TRBJ1-1, with TRBD1 identical over 7 bases. Trimming took 6 bases from V and 6 from J; bases not matched to a gene: 7. The CDR3 is 13 residues long. Looked up from germline, CDR1 is MNHEY and CDR2 is SVGAGI. CDR3 sequence reads: CASRDRELAEAFF. The CDR3, as DNA: TGTGCCAGCAGAGACAGGGAGTTGGCTGAAGCTTTCTTT.

This chain connects TRBV28 to TRBJ2-3; D unresolved. Trimming removed 9 bases from V and 2 bases from J, with 9 bases in between. Per germline, CDR1 MDHEN and CDR2 SYDVKM. The length of the CDR3 is 12 residues. This CDR3 is CASGAVTDTQYF. The CDR3 coding sequence is TGTGCCAGTGGCGCAGTCACAGATACGCAGTATTTT.

This rearrangement joins TRBV5-1 to TRBJ1-2; no clear D gene. V was clipped by 0 bases and J by 2 bases, with 11 bases between them. The CDR3 is 15 residues long. Germline lookup yields CDR1 SGHRS and CDR2 YFSETQ. The DNA for the CDR3 is TGCGCCAGCAGCTTGGAAGGGATAGGAAACTATGGCTACACCTTC. This gives the protein CASSLEGIGNYGYTF.

This chain joins TRBV25-1 and TRBJ2-7; D possibly corresponds to TRBD2 (6 bases). The V gene's germline CDR1 is MGHDK and CDR2 SYGVNS. This CDR3 region has 16 residues. Trimming stripped 2 bases from V and 7 bases from J, with 21 bases between. CDR3 protein: CASSEQGRGLLLEQYF. CDR3 sequence (DNA): TGTGCCAGCAGTGAACAGGGAAGGGGACTCTTGCTGGAGCAGTACTTC.

The J gene is TRBJ2-7, the V gene TRBV11-2; no reliable D call. This CDR3 is 14 amino acids long. The germline CDR1 and CDR2 sequences are SGHAT and FQNNGV. Trimming took off 1 base at V and 2 bases at J, with 9 bases between the two ends. This CDR3 reads CASSLGTRAYEQYF. The CDR3 nucleotides are TGTGCCAGCAGCTTAGGGACCCGAGCCTACGAGCAGTACTTC.

V usage is TRBV2 and J usage is TRBJ2-5, with D perhaps matching TRBD2 (6 bases). The V gene lost 7 bases and the J gene lost 2 bases, with 17 bases spanning the gap. Germline V gene lookup returns CDR1 SNHLY and CDR2 FYNNEI. The CDR3 runs to 15 residues. Here the CDR3 DNA reads TGTGCCAGCACCCTCGGGACTTCTACACAAGAGACCCAGTACTTC. It specifies CASTLGTSTQETQYF. Full variable domain (remainder filled in from reference TRBV2 and TRBJ2-5): EPEVTQTPSHQVTQMGQEVILRCVPISNHLYFYWYRQILGQKVEFLVSFYNNEISEKSEIFDDQFSVERPDGSNFTLKIRSTKLEDSAMYFCASTLGTSTQETQYFGPGTRLLVL.

The chain is built from TRBV10-3 and TRBJ2-1; TRBD2 agrees at 11 bases. V shed 2 bases, J shed 2 bases, and the junction held 5 bases outside the gene matches. The CDR3 has 17 residues. Germline V gene data show CDR1 as ENHRY and CDR2 as SYGVKD. CDR3 DNA sequence: TGTGCCATCAGTGAGGGTATACTAGCGGGGGCCTACAATGAGCAGTTCTTC. Translated: CAISEGILAGAYNEQFF.

In this sample, this clone turned up a few times. The genes are TRBV4-1 and TRBJ1-1; 7 bases map to TRBD1. Germline-derived CDR1 and CDR2 are MGHRA and YSYEKL. The CDR3 sequence is 13 residues long. Unmatched junction bases numbered 4, after V lost 2 bases and J lost 7 bases. The CDR3 reads CASSQTGVGEAFF. The CDR3 nucleotides read TGCGCCAGCAGCCAAACAGGGGTCGGTGAAGCTTTCTTT.

The genes are TRBV11-2 and TRBJ1-5, with D tentatively TRBD1 (5 bases). V was shortened by 0 bases and J by 11 bases, with 11 bases between the two germline ends. CDR1 is SGHAT and CDR2 is FQNNGV in the germline V gene. The CDR3 covers 13 residues. The DNA for the CDR3 is TGTGCCAGCAGCTTAGAGCCGGGACCGGCCCAGCATTTT. Protein: CASSLEPGPAQHF.

J is TRBJ2-3 and V is TRBV6-4, with TRBD2 matching 10 bases. CDR1 and CDR2 (germline): MRHNA, SNTAGT. The V gene end was trimmed by 5 bases and the J gene end by 3 bases; junction bases not matched to a gene: 5. The CDR3 covers 15 residues. The CDR3 DNA is TGTGCCAGCAGTCAACTAGCGGGAAGGACAGATACGCAGTATTTT. Protein product: CASSQLAGRTDTQYF.

This clone was recorded a few times. The chain couples TRBV9 to TRBJ2-5; 7 positions match TRBD2. CDR1 SGDLS and CDR2 YYNGEE come from the germline V gene. The V gene end was trimmed by 4 bases and the J gene end by 5 bases; junction bases not matched to a gene: 11. The length of the CDR3 is 15 residues. CDR3 in amino acids: CASSSRAGVGETQYF. As DNA, the CDR3 is TGTGCCAGCAGCTCAAGGGCGGGGGTCGGTGAGACCCAGTACTTC.